A selection of T cell receptor beta chains follows, all from one sample in a study of T cells in Graves' hyperthyroidism and ophthalmopathy. In TCRdb, the multiplex PCR reads were re-called with MiXCR into one record per CDR3 protein. In the table there are a few hundred thousand distinct CDR3 sequences, roughly 13% of which are singletons. The specimen sequenced was blood. These receptors were taken from a middle-aged woman with Graves' ophthalmopathy. Each CDR3 is given with its conserved first and last residue. Fields, in order: V gene, D gene, clone size, J gene, CDR3 DNA, CDR3 protein. The D gene is left open where the match is weak. Part of the rows lack a size; the others show once, few, many or a class for expanded clones.

TRBV12-3/TRBV12-4	TRBD1	many	TRBJ1-2	TGTGCCAGCAGTTTAAATACAGGGGACGGCTATGGCTACACCTTC	CASSLNTGDGYGYTF
TRBV6-1	TRBD2	many	TRBJ2-2	TGTGCCAGCAGCCCGGGACTACAAACCAGGAACACCGGGGAGCTGTTTTTT	CASSPGLQTRNTGELFF
TRBV12-3/TRBV12-4	-	few	TRBJ1-4	TGTGCCAGCAGTTCCCGACGACAGGCAACTAATGAAAAACTGTTTTTT	CASSSRRQATNEKLFF
TRBV7-2	-	many	TRBJ1-2	TGTGCCAGCAGCTCAGAGGTCGGCAGGTTATCAGATGGCTACACCTTC	CASSSEVGRLSDGYTF
TRBV10-2	TRBD1	many	TRBJ2-1	TGCGCCAGCAAGCTACAGGGGATCTATCCGATTGAGCAGTTCTTC	CASKLQGIYPIEQFF
TRBV6-1	-	many	TRBJ1-2	TGTGCCAGCAGACCTGGTCGTGGAGGCTACACCTTC	CASRPGRGGYTF
TRBV2	TRBD2	many	TRBJ2-2	TGTGCCAGCAACATAGCGGGGATTAACACCGGGGAGCTGTTTTTT	CASNIAGINTGELFF
TRBV29-1	-	many	TRBJ2-4	TGCAGCGTTGAGTCAGCTGGGCGGGACATTCAGTACTTC	CSVESAGRDIQYF
TRBV7-9	TRBD2	many	TRBJ2-3	TGTGCCAGCCGGCGGGAGGGCACAGATACGCAGTATTTT	CASRREGTDTQYF
TRBV2	-	many	TRBJ2-1	TGTGCCAGCAGGGCCCAGACAGGAATCTCCTACAATGAGCAGTTCTTC	CASRAQTGISYNEQFF
TRBV19	-	few	TRBJ1-2	TGTGCCAGTAGTGACGACCAGGTCCTTGGGGGCTACACCTTC	CASSDDQVLGGYTF
TRBV6-1	TRBD2	many	TRBJ2-5	TGTGCCAGCAGGGCCTCGAGTGGCGGGAGTGGAAAGACCCAGTACTTC	CASRASSGGSGKTQYF
TRBV7-8	TRBD1	many	TRBJ1-1	TGTGCCAGCAGCTTAGAGAGAGGGCAGGGGGCGAGCACTGAAGCTTTCTTT	CASSLERGQGASTEAFF
TRBV20-1	TRBD1	many	TRBJ1-2	TGCAGTGCTCCTAGGGACAGTGCGGACTATGGCTACACCTTC	CSAPRDSADYGYTF
TRBV30	-	-	TRBJ2-7	TGTGCCTGGAGTAATACGCCTAACTACGGGCAGTACTTC	CAWSNTPNYGQYF
TRBV18	-	-	TRBJ2-4	TGTGCCAGCTCACCACGGACTGCCACCAAAAACATTCAGTACTTC	CASSPRTATKNIQYF
TRBV4-1	-	few	TRBJ1-1	TGCGCCAGCAGCCAAGGCGCTCCTCGGACCACTGAAGCTTTCTTT	CASSQGAPRTTEAFF